This T cell receptor beta chain was profiled in a study of shared clonotypes between healthy human individuals. Researchers partitioned CD4+ cells into CD45RA+ naive and CD45RA-negative memory subsets. The table came from immunoSEQ multiplex PCR; TCRdb's copy has only in-frame clones and leaves some out. The sample lists 600,000 to 750,000 clones, around 70% occurring once. Per germline, CDR1 SNHLY and CDR2 FYNNEI. Trimming removed 4 bases from V and 7 bases from J; junction bases left unmatched: 6. This CDR3 has 14 amino acids. The TCR was taken from a young woman in good health. Material: memory CD4+ T cells sorted from blood. Subset indicated: CD45RA-negative fraction. The chain uses TRBV2 and TRBJ1-1; 10 bases match TRBD1. The CDR3 DNA follows: TGTGCCAGCAGTGGGAGACAGGGGGCCGATGAAGCTTTCTTT. Protein sequence: CASSGRQGADEAFF.